Each of the 12 T cell receptor beta chains below was sequenced from the same sample in a study of cytomegalovirus exposure and HLA in healthy donors. 13 Jbeta primers and 60 Vbeta primers were used for the PCR. The repertoire was sequenced with immunoSEQ multiplex PCR; TCRdb's copy has only in-frame clones and lacks some. This table holds approximately 120,000 clones. Specimen: PBMCs. These receptors came from a man younger than 30 in good health and CMV-seronegative.

The V gene is TRBV18, the J gene TRBJ2-5; TRBD1 matches at 8 bases. The V and J ends lost 1 base and 5 bases, in that order; junction bases with no gene match: 9. Germline V CDR1 and CDR2: KGHSH, LQKENI. The CDR3 contains 16 residues. As DNA, the CDR3 is TGTGCCAGCTCACCACAAAGGACAGGGACATGGGAGACCCAGTACTTC. It yields the protein CASSPQRTGTWETQYF. The entire variable domain, with the rest obtained from reference TRBV18 and TRBJ2-5, is as follows: NAGVMQNPRHLVRRRGQEARLRCSPMKGHSHVYWYRQLPEEGLKFMVYLQKENIIDESGMPKERFSAEFPKEGPSILRIQQVVRGDSAAYFCASSPQRTGTWETQYFGPGTRLLVL.

The gene calls are TRBV7-9 and TRBJ1-4, with D possibly being TRBD1 (6 bases). The V end lost 6 bases, the J end lost 6 bases, and 20 bases lay between the germline ends. The CDR3 spans 16 residues. Germline-derived CDR1 and CDR2 are SEHNR and FQNEAQ (reference sequence). CDR3: CASSSNRESGYEKLFF. The CDR3 DNA sequence: TGTGCCAGCAGTTCAAACAGGGAAAGTGGATATGAAAAACTGTTTTTT.

The rearrangement links TRBV28 to TRBJ2-4; the D gene is possibly TRBD2 (6 bases). This CDR3 is 16 amino acids long. V shed 6 bases and J shed 6 bases, with 21 bases lying between them. The germline CDR1 and CDR2 sequences are MDHEN and SYDVKM. The CDR3 DNA reads as TGTGCCAGCAGCGTCCTAGGAGGGGTTGAGGGAAACATTCAGTACTTC. Translation: CASSVLGGVEGNIQYF.

The genes are TRBV28 and TRBJ1-5; TRBD1 is a possible D gene (6 bases). Germline CDR1 reads MDHEN; CDR2 reads SYDVKM. Trimming stripped 3 bases from V and 4 bases from J, with 19 bases between. This CDR3 comprises 17 residues. The CDR3 loop is CASSFQKKTGFNQPQHF. In DNA, the CDR3 is TGTGCCAGCAGTTTTCAAAAAAAGACAGGATTTAATCAGCCCCAGCATTTT.

The rearrangement joins TRBV5-4 to TRBJ2-3, with TRBD2 matching 8 bases. V lost 3 bases and J lost 0; bases outside the gene matches: 3. The CDR3 is 15 residues long. Germline V gives CDR1 SGHNT, CDR2 YYREEE (reference sequence). The CDR3 loop reads CASSSIAGSTDTQYF. CDR3 sequence (DNA): TGTGCCAGCAGCTCCATAGCGGGAAGCACAGATACGCAGTATTTT.

The rearrangement joins TRBV6-5 to TRBJ1-4, with 8 bases identical to TRBD1. Germline V gene data show CDR1 as MNHEY and CDR2 as SVGAGI. The CDR3 length is 13 residues. V gave up 5 bases and J gave up 10 bases; unmatched junction bases: 6. The CDR3 region has the DNA TGTGCCAGCAGTAACGGACAGGGTAGAAAACTGTTTTTT. It codes for CASSNGQGRKLFF.

The chain combines TRBV28 with TRBJ2-1; D is perhaps TRBD2 (7 bases). CDR1 and CDR2 from the germline V gene are MDHEN and SYDVKM. The CDR3 consists of 14 residues. V was trimmed by 2 bases and J by 9 bases, leaving 14 bases between them. CDR3 in amino acids: CASSLHTGRGEQFF. CDR3 sequence (DNA): TGTGCCAGCAGTTTACATACAGGGAGGGGTGAGCAGTTCTTC.

V gene TRBV5-1 combines with J gene TRBJ2-7; 11 nucleotides match TRBD2. This CDR3 has 20 residues. The V gene's germline CDR1 is SGHRS and CDR2 YFSETQ. With V trimmed by 0 bases and J by 0 bases, 14 bases remained unmatched. Here the CDR3 reads CASSLAVNSGGAKRSYEQYF. As DNA, the CDR3 is TGCGCCAGCAGCTTGGCGGTTAATAGCGGGGGGGCTAAGCGCTCCTACGAGCAGTACTTC.

This chain's CDR3 is CAWSVAGTNTGELFF. In DNA, the CDR3 is TGTGCCTGGAGTGTGGCAGGTACGAACACCGGGGAGCTGTTTTTT. The genes are TRBV30 and TRBJ2-2; D ambiguous. Trimming cost V 0 bases and J 0 bases, with 8 bases left between them. The CDR3 consists of 15 residues. CDR1 is GTSNPN and CDR2 is SVGIG in the germline V gene (reference sequence). The variable domain in full, completed from reference TRBV30 and TRBJ2-2, reads SQTIHQWPATLVQPVGSPLSLECTVEGTSNPNLYWYRQAAGRGLQLLFYSVGIGQISSEVPQNLSASRPQDRQFILSSKKLLLSDSGFYLCAWSVAGTNTGELFFGEGSRLTVL.

Details on this clone: At one end the junction does not follow the germline gene, possibly because of a read error. The chain couples TRBV7-7 to TRBJ2-7; D unresolved. This CDR3 is built from 14 residues. Germline V CDR1 and CDR2: SSHAT, FNYEAQ (reference sequence). The DNA for the CDR3 is TGTGCTAGCAGTCAAGAGCCCTTTCTTGGCGAGCAGTACTTC. Encoded protein: CASSQEPFLGEQYF.

The CDR3 here is CASSIGQGGFNQPQHF. For the CDR3, the DNA is TGTGCCAGCAGTATTGGACAGGGTGGGTTTAATCAGCCCCAGCATTTT. V gene TRBV27 combines with J gene TRBJ1-5; TRBD1 matches 8 bases. This CDR3 is 16 amino acids long. After removal of 5 bases from V and 4 bases from J, the junction contained 10 bases not matched to a gene. The germline V gene encodes CDR1 MNHEY and CDR2 SMNVEV (reference sequence).

The chain has TRBV7-9 and TRBJ2-5; tentative D call: TRBD2 (7 bases). CDR1 is SEHNR and CDR2 is FQNEAQ in the germline V gene (reference sequence). This CDR3 has 16 amino acids. The ends were cut back, 6 bases at V and 5 bases at J, with 22 bases in the middle. CDR3 in DNA: TGTGCCAGCAGTCTTCGTGCGGGGGCCCTCCGGGAGACCCAGTACTTC. Its protein is CASSLRAGALRETQYF.